This T cell receptor beta chain was recorded in a study of blood T cell repertoires in COVID-19. Background on the study: Collection of acute and convalescent COVID-19 samples took place in the United States, Italy and Spain.

The study assigned cohorts using participant-reported clinical history. Source study methods: Amplifying reference gene primers gave estimates of nucleated cell counts. Sequencing was performed with immunoSEQ multiplex PCR; in TCRdb, only in-frame clones are kept and a portion is missing. The DNA was the basis for D and trimming; V, J and clone size are from that table. The table records about 250,000 clones, roughly 84% of them present only once. Per the germline V gene, CDR1 is SGHKS and CDR2 is YYEKEE (reference sequence). Trimming shortened V by 6 bases and J by 5 bases, and 17 bases separated the two germline ends. CDR3 length: 14 amino acids.

The sequencing sample was made of PBMCs or T cells enriched from blood (not recorded which). The rearrangement uses TRBV5-5 and TRBJ1-1; tentatively, D is TRBD1 (6 bases). The receptor comes from a woman aged 45-60 years who had been exposed to COVID-19. This chain's CDR3 is CASTFGQGLTEAFF. The CDR3 bases are TGTGCCAGCACCTTCGGGCAGGGGCTGACTGAAGCTTTCTTT.